The sequence of this T cell receptor (beta chain) was determined in a study of T cell responses to AZD1222 COVID-19 vaccine (dated by TCRdb to about 2021). Concerning the study at large: TCR sequencing covered more than 230 trial participants: some 210 given two doses of AZD1222 and 26 given two doses of MenACWY control vaccine. Enrollment into the trials was organized by age into subgroups of 18-55, 56-69 and 70-plus years, and those subgroups contained roughly 150, 30 and 60 TCR-sequenced participants, respectively. Broad study findings and their caveats: Nearly half of unique spike-specific TCRs reportedly recognized epitopes outside regions mutated in the B.1.351 and B.1.1.7 variants. Participants were mostly white British, with more females than males. The authors suggested clonal diversity may have been underestimated. Spike-specific TCR breadth and depth rose significantly after two AZD1222 doses compared with day 0 and with MenACWY recipients. Because no day 14 peak-response samples were available, the repertoires could be characterized only after the peak T cell response. The 56-69-year group was small, and its depth increase did not reach significance, likely because of low power. Vaccine-associated CD4 TCRs spanned the whole spike protein, with dominant responses in regions 160-218 and 743-854. Only a handful of AZD1222 recipients were SARS-CoV-2 seropositive at baseline, limiting conclusions about previously exposed vaccinees.

What the time point label conveys for this sample: about 28 days (+/-7) after the second vaccine dose. AZD1222 recipients whose second dose came at about 4 weeks and those whose second dose came at about 12 weeks were combined into one group, since spike-specific TCR depth and breadth did not differ between the two schedules. Vaccinee samples came from UK trials COV001 and COV002, including a single-blind randomized controlled phase 2/3 trial of AZD1222 (ChAdOx1 nCoV-19) in healthy adults. For TCRbeta chain sequencing, PBMC samples from trial participants were taken at day 0 and at day 28 after the second dose. The CDR3 regions of human TCRbeta chains were subjected to immunosequencing. In the paper's pipeline: TCRs in the repertoires were matched against a reference library of SARS-CoV-2-specific TCRs that had been generated with the MIRA antigen-specificity platform. Breadth was defined as the fraction of unique TCRs that were SARS-CoV-2-associated. Depth was defined as the fraction of total T cells that were SARS-CoV-2-associated. Each spike-specific TCR was assigned to its reactive spike region and to a CD4 or CD8 class using the MIRA data. Log10-transformed breadth and depth values were compared by one-way ANOVA with Sidak's multiple comparisons tests. In its TCRdb copy, this immuneACCESS table keeps in-frame sequences only and misses some clones. Where compared with another copy, unresolved V genes explain less than half of these, and the others have no known cause. V and J calls and clone size are given by that table; D and trimming were obtained from the DNA. The sample profile shows some 200,000 clones; more than 85% of them were found once. The ten most abundant clones make up 3.4% of the sample.

Via the germline V gene, CDR1 is SGDLS and CDR2 YYNGEE. A distance of 10 bases separates the germline ends of V and J, which lose 0 bases and 0 bases respectively. CDR3 length: 16 amino acids, cysteine to phenylalanine. The entry retains the CDR3 DNA only, 48 bases that are in frame from base 1. To note about this clone: Its antigen is unknown. Base qualities are not at hand, and no much larger clone is one base apart.

The receptor comes from an adult who received the AZD1222 COVID-19 vaccine. This specimen was peripheral blood, taken 28 days after the second AZD1222 dose. The V and J genes are TRBV9 and TRBJ2-1; TRBD2 is possibly the D segment (5 matching bases). The CDR3 reads as follows: CASSVDPGISYNEQFF. At the DNA level, the sequence is TGTGCCAGCAGCGTAGACCCCGGGATCTCCTACAATGAGCAGTTCTTC.